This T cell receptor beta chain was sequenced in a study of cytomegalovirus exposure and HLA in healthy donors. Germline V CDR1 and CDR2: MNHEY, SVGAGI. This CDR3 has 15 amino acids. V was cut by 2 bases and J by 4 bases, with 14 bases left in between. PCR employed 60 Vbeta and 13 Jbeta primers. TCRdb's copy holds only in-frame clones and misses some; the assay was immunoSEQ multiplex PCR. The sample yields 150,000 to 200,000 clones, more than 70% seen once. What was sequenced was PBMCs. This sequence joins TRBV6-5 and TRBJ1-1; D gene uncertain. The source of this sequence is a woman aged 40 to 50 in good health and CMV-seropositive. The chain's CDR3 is CASSYNGVVGTEAFF. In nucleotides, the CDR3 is TGTGCCAGCAGTTACAACGGGGTAGTGGGCACTGAAGCTTTCTTT.